The 10 T cell receptor beta chains given below trace back to one sample, sequenced in a study of T cell repertoires in cytomegalovirus infection. TCRdb passed the reads through MiXCR, listing each CDR3 protein once. The sample includes roughly 500,000 distinct CDR3 sequences, 11% of them seen just once. Input material: PBMCs. These receptors all stem from a human donor in good health (CMV status not recorded). Some clones in this sample may be carry-over from other donors' samples.

This clonotype came up many times. The chain links TRBV12-3 or TRBV12-4 to TRBJ2-1, with 12 bases aligning to TRBD2. The CDR3 runs to 17 residues. The ends lost 6 bases at V and 7 bases at J; junction bases unmatched: 13. Written as DNA, the CDR3 is TGTGCCAGCAGCCCCCGGCTAGCGGGAGGGGGCGGGAATGAGCAGTTCTTC. It is translated as CASSPRLAGGGGNEQFF.

This clonotype was seen many times. The chain has TRBV6-1 and TRBJ2-1; D might be TRBD1 or TRBD2, each matching 5 bases. CDR3 length: 16 residues. V gave up 3 bases and J gave up 2 bases, with 14 bases separating them. Germline CDR1 and CDR2: MNHNS and SASEGT. In DNA, the CDR3 is TGTGCCAGCAGTGACCCCCCTAGGGACCCCTACAATGAGCAGTTCTTC. Protein product: CASSDPPRDPYNEQFF.

This chain uses TRBV28 with TRBJ2-5, with 9 bases identical to TRBD1. The J segment lost 3 bases and the V segment lost 3 bases, leaving 5 bases of the junction unmatched. Germline lookup yields CDR1 MDHEN and CDR2 SYDVKM. The CDR3 contains 15 residues. In DNA form, the CDR3 reads TGTGCCAGCAGTTTCCAGGGACAGGGCAAAGAGACCCAGTACTTC. This sequence encodes CASSFQGQGKETQYF.

This clonotype was counted at least ten times. The genes are TRBV7-9 and TRBJ1-2, with D perhaps matching TRBD1 (5 bases). Trimming shortened V by 6 bases and J by 1 base, and 15 bases separated the two germline ends. Per the germline V gene, CDR1 is SEHNR and CDR2 is FQNEAQ (reference sequence). This CDR3 comprises 15 residues. The CDR3 loop is CASSPRAGVNYGYTF. As DNA, the CDR3 is TGTGCCAGCAGTCCGCGGGCGGGGGTTAACTATGGCTACACCTTC.

In its sample, this clonotype was seen many times. This sequence joins TRBV11-2 and TRBJ2-2, with TRBD2 matching over 11 bases. The germline V gene encodes CDR1 SGHAT and CDR2 FQNNGV. V lost 3 bases to trimming and J lost 0 bases; unmatched junction nucleotides: 3. This CDR3 contains 17 residues. Written as DNA, the CDR3 is TGTGCCAGCAGCTTGGGACTAGCGGCCACGAACACCGGGGAGCTGTTTTTT. It codes for CASSLGLAATNTGELFF. Looking up the rest from reference TRBV11-2 and TRBJ2-2 gives the full variable domain: EAGVAQSPRYKIIEKRQSVAFWCNPISGHATLYWYQQILGQGPKLLIQFQNNGVVDDSQLPKDRFSAERLKGVDSTLKIQPAKLEDSAVYLCASSLGLAATNTGELFFGEGSRLTVL.

The table lists this clonotype with a few counts. This chain joins TRBV5-1 and TRBJ1-5; D might be TRBD1 (6 bases). Germline loops: CDR1 SGHRS, CDR2 YFSETQ. The CDR3 has 14 residues. Trimming removed 4 bases from V and 1 base from J, with 9 bases in between. CDR3 DNA: TGCGCCAGCAGCATCGGACAGAGCAATCAGCCCCAGCATTTT. It yields the protein CASSIGQSNQPQHF.

V is TRBV29-1 and J is TRBJ1-1; D possibly corresponds to TRBD1 (5 bases). CDR1 SQVTM and CDR2 ANQGSEA come from the germline V gene. With 1 base removed from V and 1 base from J, the gap between germline ends came to 10 bases. This CDR3 spans 14 amino acids. Here the CDR3 DNA reads TGCAGCGTTGAAGCTCCGGACAAGAACACTGAAGCTTTCTTT. It is translated as CSVEAPDKNTEAFF.

This clonotype was recorded at least ten times. This chain joins TRBV28 and TRBJ2-1, with TRBD2 matching over 10 bases. Germline CDR1 and CDR2: MDHEN and SYDVKM. This CDR3 spans 15 amino acids. V dropped 6 bases and J dropped 7; count of bases not matched to a gene: 9. The CDR3 DNA is TGTGCCAGCAGCCTTACCGGGACTAGCGTTAATGAGCAGTTCTTC. This sequence encodes CASSLTGTSVNEQFF.

This clonotype was seen a few times. This rearrangement joins TRBV7-3 to TRBJ2-1; D possibly corresponds to TRBD1 (6 bases). Between the trimmed V and J ends, which lost 1 base and 7 bases, there was a span of 14 bases. Germline CDR1 is SGHTA and CDR2 is FQGTGA. This CDR3 region has 15 residues. The CDR3 spells CASSLMTGPKNEQFF. CDR3 sequence (DNA): TGTGCCAGCAGCTTAATGACAGGCCCTAAGAATGAGCAGTTCTTC.

The sample holds many counts of this clonotype. The V gene is TRBV28, the J gene TRBJ2-1, with a weak D call TRBD2 (6 bases). Germline CDR1 MDHEN, CDR2 SYDVKM. V was cut by 1 base and J by 9 bases, with 10 bases left in between. The CDR3 has 13 amino acids. The CDR3: CASSLFAGSEQFF. In DNA, the CDR3 is TGTGCCAGCAGTTTATTTGCGGGAAGTGAGCAGTTCTTC.